The clone carrying this T cell receptor (beta chain) was found a few times. The antigen remains undetermined. The sample holds other DNA sequences that translate to the same CDR3. The entry originates in a study of identifying expanded T cells in peripheral blood. Regarding the study as a whole: About 1.2 clones differed between technical replicates, versus approximately 16 and 20 over time. Across healthy donors, higher total template counts meant significantly greater roughly two-week count variance.

The germline V gene has CDR1 SGHNT and CDR2 YYREEE (reference sequence). V lost 1 base to trimming and J lost 2 bases, with 12 bases between them. CDR3 length: 15 residues. Assay used: immunoSEQ multiplex PCR; TCRdb lists only in-frame clones, some missing. This sample yields 70,000 to 95,000 clones, of which roughly 90% are seen a single time; approximately 3.9% belongs to the top ten. Collection occurred without any documented infections or immune events in donors. Specimen: blood. The sequence derives from a person aged 18 to 75 in good health. The chain is built from TRBV5-4 and TRBJ1-1, with TRBD1 as a possible D gene (6 bases). The CDR3 sequence is CASSLPGTLNTEAFF. The CDR3 DNA follows: TGTGCCAGCAGCTTGCCAGGGACACTTAACACTGAAGCTTTCTTT.